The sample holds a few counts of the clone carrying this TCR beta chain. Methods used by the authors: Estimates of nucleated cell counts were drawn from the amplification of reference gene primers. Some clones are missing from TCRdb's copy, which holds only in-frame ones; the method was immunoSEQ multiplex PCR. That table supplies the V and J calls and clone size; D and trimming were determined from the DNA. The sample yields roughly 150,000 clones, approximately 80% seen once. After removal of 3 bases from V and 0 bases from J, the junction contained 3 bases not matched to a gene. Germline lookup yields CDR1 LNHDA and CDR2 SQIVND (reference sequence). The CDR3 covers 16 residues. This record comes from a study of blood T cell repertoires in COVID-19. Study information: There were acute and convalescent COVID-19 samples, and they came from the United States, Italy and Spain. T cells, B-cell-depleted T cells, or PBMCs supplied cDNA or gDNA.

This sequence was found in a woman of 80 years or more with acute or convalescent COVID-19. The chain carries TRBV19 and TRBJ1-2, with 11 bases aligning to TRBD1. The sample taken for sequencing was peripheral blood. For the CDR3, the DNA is TGTGCCAGTAGTATTCCGGGACAGGGGGCTAACTATGGCTACACCTTC. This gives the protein CASSIPGQGANYGYTF.